The next 8 T cell receptor beta chains were all read from a single sample in a study of blood T cell repertoires in COVID-19. Data came from immunoSEQ multiplex PCR; TCRdb stores just in-frame clones and leaves some out. The sample shows a few hundred thousand clones, 80% to 90% of them seen only once. Sequencing input: PBMCs or T cells enriched from blood (not recorded which). These receptors all come from a woman aged 40-49 years with acute COVID-19.

The chain recombines TRBV7-9 with TRBJ1-3; D unclear. There are 15 residues in the CDR3. The V gene lost 5 bases and the J gene lost 4 bases, with 15 bases spanning the gap. Germline CDR1 reads SEHNR; CDR2 reads FQNEAQ (reference sequence). DNA for the CDR3: TGTGCCAGCAGCCTAGAAACCGGGTCCGGAAACACCATATATTTT. This sequence encodes CASSLETGSGNTIYF.

The chain carries TRBV28 and TRBJ2-7; TRBD2 matches at 7 bases. Trimming removed 7 bases from V and 2 bases from J; junction bases left unmatched: 11. This CDR3 region has 15 residues. Germline V CDR1 and CDR2: MDHEN, SYDVKM. CDR3 DNA sequence: TGTGCCAGCAATCCCCCCAGTGCGGGAGCCTACGAGCAGTACTTC. Amino acids: CASNPPSAGAYEQYF.

Ten or more counts support this clone. V is TRBV13 and J is TRBJ1-6; TRBD1 matches 7 bases. The CDR3 totals 15 residues. Germline values: CDR1 PRHDT, CDR2 FYEKMQ (reference sequence). Unmatched junction bases numbered 11, after V lost 5 bases and J lost 10 bases. CDR3 DNA: TGTGCCAGCAGCCCCGGGACAGTCTTTCGCTCACCCCTCCACTTT. Amino acid sequence: CASSPGTVFRSPLHF.

The chain employs TRBV9 and TRBJ1-1, with 10 bases identical to TRBD1. The CDR3 is 14 residues long. V lost 2 bases and J lost 4; bases outside the gene matches: 2. Looked up from germline, CDR1 is SGDLS and CDR2 is YYNGEE. Here the CDR3 reads CASSVGQGPTEAFF. The CDR3, as DNA: TGTGCCAGCAGCGTGGGACAGGGGCCCACTGAAGCTTTCTTT.

The rearrangement joins TRBV11-2 to TRBJ1-5; TRBD1 aligns across 9 bases. This CDR3 contains 15 residues. J lost 3 bases, V lost 5 bases, and 5 bases had no gene match. Per germline, CDR1 SGHAT and CDR2 FQNNGV. The CDR3 region has the DNA TGTGCCAGCAGCCAGACAGGGGGGAACAATCAGCCCCAGCATTTT. It is translated as CASSQTGGNNQPQHF.

The chain carries TRBV4-1 and TRBJ1-6; 8 bases map to TRBD1. This CDR3 is built from 17 residues. Trimming cost V 4 bases and J 4 bases; bases outside gene matches: 9. CDR1 and CDR2 from the germline V gene are MGHRA and YSYEKL. CDR3 amino acids: CASSRSDRALYNSPLHF. Written as DNA, the CDR3 is TGCGCCAGCAGCCGATCGGACAGGGCCCTTTATAATTCACCCCTCCACTTT.

The genes are TRBV19 and TRBJ2-1, with 11 bases that match TRBD2. The germline gives CDR1 LNHDA, CDR2 SQIVND (reference sequence). The junction had 9 bases not matched to a gene; V was cut back by 5 bases and J by 9 bases. The CDR3 is made up of 15 amino acids. The CDR3 DNA sequence: TGTGCCAGTAGTCTTATTAGCGGGAGGGCTGTTGAGCAGTTCTTC. Its protein product is CASSLISGRAVEQFF.

The V and J genes are TRBV28 and TRBJ1-2; 7 positions match TRBD1. Germline assignment: CDR1 MDHEN and CDR2 SYDVKM. This CDR3 spans 15 amino acids. The junction had 15 bases not matched to a gene; V was cut back by 6 bases and J by 8 bases. The CDR3 region has the DNA TGTGCCAGCAGGCGGGATCGACAGGGAACGGGAGGCTACACCTTC. It encodes CASRRDRQGTGGYTF.